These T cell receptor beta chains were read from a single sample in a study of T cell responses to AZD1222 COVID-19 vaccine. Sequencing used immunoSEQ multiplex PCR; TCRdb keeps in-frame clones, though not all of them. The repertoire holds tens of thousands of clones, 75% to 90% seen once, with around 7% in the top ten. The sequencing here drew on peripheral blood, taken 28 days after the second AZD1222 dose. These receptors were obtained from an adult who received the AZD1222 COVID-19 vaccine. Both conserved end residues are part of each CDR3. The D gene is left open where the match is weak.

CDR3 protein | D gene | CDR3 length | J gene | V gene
CASSQLVQETQYF | - | 13 | TRBJ2-5 | TRBV28
CASALSAGATGELFF | - | 15 | TRBJ2-2 | TRBV6-5
CSAALQGATTEAFF | - | 14 | TRBJ1-1 | TRBV29-1
CASSPVVGVNSPLHF | - | 15 | TRBJ1-6 | TRBV5-1
CASSPGPFNYGYTF | - | 14 | TRBJ1-2 | TRBV6-5
CASSLFRGVSYEQYF | - | 15 | TRBJ2-7 | TRBV5-1
CASSFWGDTQYF | - | 12 | TRBJ2-3 | TRBV27
CASSPGLAGYNEQFF | TRBD2 | 15 | TRBJ2-1 | TRBV7-3
CASSDPGLAGSDTQYF | TRBD2 | 16 | TRBJ2-3 | TRBV7-2
CASSYRTGGLNTEAFF | TRBD1 | 16 | TRBJ1-1 | TRBV6-5
CASSLSFVARQSSTVEQYF | - | 19 | TRBJ2-7 | TRBV28
CSVAQATGSVGEQYF | TRBD1 | 15 | TRBJ2-7 | TRBV29-1
CASSLWAANGGYTF | - | 14 | TRBJ1-2 | TRBV5-4
CASSPTGIRETQYF | - | 14 | TRBJ2-5 | TRBV7-8
CASSEGAAGTGELFF | - | 15 | TRBJ2-2 | TRBV2
CAWKPGNTIYF | - | 11 | TRBJ1-3 | TRBV30
CAWSVTGNQPQHF | - | 13 | TRBJ1-5 | TRBV30
CASSELRTPSSYNSPLHF | - | 18 | TRBJ1-6 | TRBV6-1
CASTQNGGRTGELFF | - | 15 | TRBJ2-2 | TRBV18
CASSENRVREKLFF | - | 14 | TRBJ1-4 | TRBV6-1
CASSQYQGVATNEKLFF | - | 17 | TRBJ1-4 | TRBV4-2
CASEVLSGYTF | - | 11 | TRBJ1-2 | TRBV30
CASSQAGGTETYEQYF | TRBD1 | 16 | TRBJ2-7 | TRBV28
CASSYYSSYNSPLHF | - | 15 | TRBJ1-6 | TRBV5-6
CASSALAEEKLFF | - | 13 | TRBJ1-4 | TRBV2
CASSSPRLAGLYEQYF | TRBD2 | 16 | TRBJ2-7 | TRBV6-5
CASSRDSNHGYTF | TRBD1 | 13 | TRBJ1-2 | TRBV7-9
CASSPLFIKVGTEAFF | - | 16 | TRBJ1-1 | TRBV27
CASSVLTGNTGELFF | - | 15 | TRBJ2-2 | TRBV27
CASSTSGVTGADTQYF | TRBD2 | 16 | TRBJ2-3 | TRBV13
CSVRTAGEQFF | - | 11 | TRBJ2-1 | TRBV29-1
CASSGREAEAFF | - | 12 | TRBJ1-1 | TRBV9
CASSVEAAPNYGYTF | - | 15 | TRBJ1-2 | TRBV9
CASSRASGDSPLHF | - | 14 | TRBJ1-6 | TRBV19
CASSETGVMNTEAFF | - | 15 | TRBJ1-1 | TRBV2
CASSIMGGRYQPQHF | - | 15 | TRBJ1-5 | TRBV19
CASSITLYRTGNTIYF | - | 16 | TRBJ1-3 | TRBV19
CASSISTSGVQETQYF | TRBD2 | 16 | TRBJ2-5 | TRBV5-1
CASSWGTGALLGYTF | TRBD1 | 15 | TRBJ1-2 | TRBV7-9
CASSPITPSRANVLTF | - | 16 | TRBJ2-6 | TRBV18
CASPSGANTPYTF | - | 13 | TRBJ1-2 | TRBV12-3/TRBV12-4
CASSSDNFNQPQHF | - | 14 | TRBJ1-5 | TRBV7-2
CSASSVARALGYTF | - | 14 | TRBJ1-2 | TRBV20-1
CASSFGTSSYNSPLHF | - | 16 | TRBJ1-6 | TRBV7-8
CASSFSANTEAFF | - | 13 | TRBJ1-1 | TRBV6-5
CASSLAGRAQGYGYTF | TRBD1 | 16 | TRBJ1-2 | TRBV5-4
CASRTRGSTEAFF | - | 13 | TRBJ1-1 | TRBV7-9
CASSFYTNTEAFF | - | 13 | TRBJ1-1 | TRBV7-2
CASSLVRGSYEQYF | - | 14 | TRBJ2-7 | TRBV5-8
CASSLETQYF | - | 10 | TRBJ2-5 | TRBV28
CASSADRDQPQHF | TRBD1 | 13 | TRBJ1-5 | TRBV7-2
CASSITSGTSYEQYF | TRBD2 | 15 | TRBJ2-7 | TRBV5-1
CASSLFRSAGGEKLFF | - | 16 | TRBJ1-4 | TRBV11-2
CASNPSGQSFGELFF | - | 15 | TRBJ2-2 | TRBV5-5
CASSVSPHTEAFF | - | 13 | TRBJ1-1 | TRBV9
CASSAFSSGAYNEQFF | TRBD2 | 16 | TRBJ2-1 | TRBV4-1
CASSNFPGETQYF | - | 13 | TRBJ2-5 | TRBV5-1